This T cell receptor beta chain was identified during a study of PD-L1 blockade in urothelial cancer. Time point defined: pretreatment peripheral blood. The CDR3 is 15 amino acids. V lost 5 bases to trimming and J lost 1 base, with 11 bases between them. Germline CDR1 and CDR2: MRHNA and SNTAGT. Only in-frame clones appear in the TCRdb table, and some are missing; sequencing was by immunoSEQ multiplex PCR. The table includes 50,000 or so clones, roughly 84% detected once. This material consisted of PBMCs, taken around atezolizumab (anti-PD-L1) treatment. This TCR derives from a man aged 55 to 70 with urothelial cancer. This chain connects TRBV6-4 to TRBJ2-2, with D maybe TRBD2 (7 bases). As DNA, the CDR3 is TGTGCCAGCAGTCCAGGGGAGGGGAACACCGGGGAGCTGTTTTTT. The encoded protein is CASSPGEGNTGELFF.